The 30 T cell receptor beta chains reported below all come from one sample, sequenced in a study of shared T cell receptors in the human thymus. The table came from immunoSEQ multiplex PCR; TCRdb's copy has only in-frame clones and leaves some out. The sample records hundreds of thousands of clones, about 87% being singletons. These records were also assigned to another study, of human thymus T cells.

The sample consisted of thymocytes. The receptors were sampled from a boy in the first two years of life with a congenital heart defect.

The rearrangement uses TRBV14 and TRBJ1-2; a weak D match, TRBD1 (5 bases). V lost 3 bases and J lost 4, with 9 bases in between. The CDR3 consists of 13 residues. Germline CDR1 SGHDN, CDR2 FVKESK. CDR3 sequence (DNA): TGTGCCAGCAGCCACAGACAGATCTATGGCTACACCTTC. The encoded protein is CASSHRQIYGYTF.

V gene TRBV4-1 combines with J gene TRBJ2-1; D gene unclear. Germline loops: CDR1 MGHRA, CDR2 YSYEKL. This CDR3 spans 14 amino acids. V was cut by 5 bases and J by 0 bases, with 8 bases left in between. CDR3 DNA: TGCGCCAGCAGCAGAGGCGGCTCCTACAATGAGCAGTTCTTC. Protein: CASSRGGSYNEQFF.

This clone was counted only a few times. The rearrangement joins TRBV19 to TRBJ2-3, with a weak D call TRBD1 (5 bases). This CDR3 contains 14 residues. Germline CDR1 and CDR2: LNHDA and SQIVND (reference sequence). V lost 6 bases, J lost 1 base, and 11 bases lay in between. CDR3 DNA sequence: TGTGCCAGTAGCCTAGACAGCCGCACAGATACGCAGTATTTT. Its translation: CASSLDSRTDTQYF.

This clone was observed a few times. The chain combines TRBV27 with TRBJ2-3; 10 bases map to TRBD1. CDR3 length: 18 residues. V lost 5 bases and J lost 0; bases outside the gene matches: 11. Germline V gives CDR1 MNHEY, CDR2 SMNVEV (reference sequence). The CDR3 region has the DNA TGTGCCAGCAGTGCTCTCGGTAGGGACAGGGGAAGCACAGATACGCAGTATTTT. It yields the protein CASSALGRDRGSTDTQYF.

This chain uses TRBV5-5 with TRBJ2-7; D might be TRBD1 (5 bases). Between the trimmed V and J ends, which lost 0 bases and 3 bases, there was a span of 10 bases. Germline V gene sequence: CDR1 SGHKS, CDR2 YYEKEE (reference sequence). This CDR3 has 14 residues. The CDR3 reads CASSLAGSHYEQYF. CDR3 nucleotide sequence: TGTGCCAGCAGCTTGGCAGGGTCTCACTACGAGCAGTACTTC.

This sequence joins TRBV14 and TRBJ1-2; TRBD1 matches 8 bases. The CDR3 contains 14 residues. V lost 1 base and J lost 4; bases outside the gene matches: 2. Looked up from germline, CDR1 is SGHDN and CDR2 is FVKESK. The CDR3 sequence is CASSQGDRTYGYTF. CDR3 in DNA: TGTGCCAGCAGCCAAGGGGACAGGACCTATGGCTACACCTTC.

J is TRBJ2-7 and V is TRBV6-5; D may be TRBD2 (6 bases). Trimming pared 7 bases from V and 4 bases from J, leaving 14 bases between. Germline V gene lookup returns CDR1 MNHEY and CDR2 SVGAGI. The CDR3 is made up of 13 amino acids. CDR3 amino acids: CASKDGSWYEQYF. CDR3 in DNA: TGTGCCAGCAAGGACGGGAGTTGGTACGAGCAGTACTTC.

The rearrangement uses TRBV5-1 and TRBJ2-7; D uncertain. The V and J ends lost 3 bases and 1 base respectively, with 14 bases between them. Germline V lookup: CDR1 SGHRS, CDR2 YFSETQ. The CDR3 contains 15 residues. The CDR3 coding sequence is TGCGCCAGCAGCTCGGCTAGGTTTAGTTCCTACGAGCAGTACTTC. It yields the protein CASSSARFSSYEQYF.

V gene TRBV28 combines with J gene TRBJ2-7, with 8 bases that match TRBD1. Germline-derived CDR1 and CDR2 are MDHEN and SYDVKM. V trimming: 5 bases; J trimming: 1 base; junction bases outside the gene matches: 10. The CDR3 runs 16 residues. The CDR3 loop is CASSPGTGRISYEQYF. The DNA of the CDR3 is TGTGCCAGCAGTCCGGGGACAGGCCGGATTTCCTACGAGCAGTACTTC.

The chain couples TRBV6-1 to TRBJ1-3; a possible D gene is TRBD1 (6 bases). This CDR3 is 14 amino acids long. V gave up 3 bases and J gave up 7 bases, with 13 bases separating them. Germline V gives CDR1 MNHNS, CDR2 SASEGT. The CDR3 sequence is CASSELGGKNTIYF. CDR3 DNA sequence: TGTGCCAGCAGTGAGCTAGGGGGAAAGAACACCATATATTTT.

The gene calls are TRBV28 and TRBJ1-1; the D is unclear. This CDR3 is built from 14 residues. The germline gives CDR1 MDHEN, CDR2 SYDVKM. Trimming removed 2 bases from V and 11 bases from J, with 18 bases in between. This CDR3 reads CASSLIGAIKRAFF. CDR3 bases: TGTGCCAGCAGTTTAATAGGAGCCATCAAGAGGGCTTTCTTT.

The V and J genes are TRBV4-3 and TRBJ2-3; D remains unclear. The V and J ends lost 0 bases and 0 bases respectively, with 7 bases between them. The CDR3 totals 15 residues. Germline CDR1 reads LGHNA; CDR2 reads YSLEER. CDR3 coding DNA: TGCGCCAGCAGCCAAGACTTTCTAAGCACAGATACGCAGTATTTT. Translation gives CASSQDFLSTDTQYF.

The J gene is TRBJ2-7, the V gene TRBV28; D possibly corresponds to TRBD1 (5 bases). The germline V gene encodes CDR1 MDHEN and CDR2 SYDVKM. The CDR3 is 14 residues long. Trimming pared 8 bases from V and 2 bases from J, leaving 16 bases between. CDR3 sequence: CASAEQGRTYEQYF. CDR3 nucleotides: TGTGCCAGCGCAGAGCAGGGCAGAACCTACGAGCAGTACTTC.

Here the CDR3 reads CASSRGTGVNTEAFF. CDR3 nucleotides: TGTGCCAGCAGTCGAGGGACAGGGGTGAACACTGAAGCTTTCTTT. This rearrangement joins TRBV27 to TRBJ1-1; 10 bases line up with TRBD1. Per germline, CDR1 MNHEY and CDR2 SMNVEV (reference sequence). V was clipped by 5 bases and J by 0 bases; unmatched bases: 3. The CDR3 consists of 15 residues.

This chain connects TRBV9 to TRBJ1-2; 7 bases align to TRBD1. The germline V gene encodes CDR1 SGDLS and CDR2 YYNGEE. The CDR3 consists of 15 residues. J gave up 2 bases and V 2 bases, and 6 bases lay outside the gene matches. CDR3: CASSVGQQGNYGYTF. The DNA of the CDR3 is TGTGCCAGCAGCGTCGGGCAACAGGGGAACTATGGCTACACCTTC.

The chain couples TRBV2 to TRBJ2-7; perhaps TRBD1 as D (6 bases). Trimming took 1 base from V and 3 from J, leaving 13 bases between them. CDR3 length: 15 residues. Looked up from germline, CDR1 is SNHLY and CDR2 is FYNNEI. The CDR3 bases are TGTGCCAGCAGTGAAGAACAGGGCCTTCTCTACGAGCAGTACTTC. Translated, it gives CASSEEQGLLYEQYF.

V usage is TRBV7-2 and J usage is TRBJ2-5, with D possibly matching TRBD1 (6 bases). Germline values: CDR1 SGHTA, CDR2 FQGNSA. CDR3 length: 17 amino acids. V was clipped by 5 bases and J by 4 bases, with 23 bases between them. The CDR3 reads CASSPYPPYREGETQYF. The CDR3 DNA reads TGTGCCAGCAGCCCATACCCCCCGTACAGGGAAGGAGAGACCCAGTACTTC.

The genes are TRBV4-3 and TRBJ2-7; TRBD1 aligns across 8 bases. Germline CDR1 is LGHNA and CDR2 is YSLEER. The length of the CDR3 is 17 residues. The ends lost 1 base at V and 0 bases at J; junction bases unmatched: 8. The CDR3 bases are TGCGCCAGCAGCCAAGGGGTGGACAGGGCCCCCTCCTACGAGCAGTACTTC. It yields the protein CASSQGVDRAPSYEQYF.

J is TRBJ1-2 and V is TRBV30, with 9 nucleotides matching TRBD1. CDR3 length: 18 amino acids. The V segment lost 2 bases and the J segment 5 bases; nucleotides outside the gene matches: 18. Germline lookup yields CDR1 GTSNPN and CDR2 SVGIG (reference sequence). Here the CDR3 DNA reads TGTGCCTGGAGTAGGACAGGGGCTAGTTATAAGGATGGGTATGGCTACACCTTC. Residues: CAWSRTGASYKDGYGYTF.

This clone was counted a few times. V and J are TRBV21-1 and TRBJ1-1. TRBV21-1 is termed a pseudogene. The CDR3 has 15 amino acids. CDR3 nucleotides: TGTGCCAGCAGCAAATTCTCACTTTTGAACACTGAAGCTTTCTTT. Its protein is CASSKFSLLNTEAFF.

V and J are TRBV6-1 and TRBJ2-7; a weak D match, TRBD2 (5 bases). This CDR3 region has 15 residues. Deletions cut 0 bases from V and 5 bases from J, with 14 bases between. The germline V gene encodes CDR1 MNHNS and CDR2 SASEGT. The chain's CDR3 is CASSEAPTGWHEQYF. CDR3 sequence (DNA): TGTGCCAGCAGTGAAGCTCCGACGGGGTGGCACGAGCAGTACTTC.

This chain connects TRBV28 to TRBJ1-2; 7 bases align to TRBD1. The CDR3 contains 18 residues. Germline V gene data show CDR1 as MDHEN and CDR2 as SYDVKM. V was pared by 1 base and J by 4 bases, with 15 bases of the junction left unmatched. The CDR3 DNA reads TGTGCCAGCAGTTTATTAGTAGAGTTGGCAGGGGGGACCTATGGCTACACCTTC. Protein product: CASSLLVELAGGTYGYTF.

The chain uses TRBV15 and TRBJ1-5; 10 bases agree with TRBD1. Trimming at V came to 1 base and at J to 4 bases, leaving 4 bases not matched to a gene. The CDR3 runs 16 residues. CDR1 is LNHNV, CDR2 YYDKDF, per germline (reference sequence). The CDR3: CATSRVRQGANQPQHF. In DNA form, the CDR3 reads TGTGCCACCAGCAGAGTAAGACAGGGGGCAAATCAGCCCCAGCATTTT.

Here the CDR3 reads CASSGQGMAKNIQYF. The CDR3 bases are TGTGCCAGCTCAGGACAGGGGATGGCCAAAAACATTCAGTACTTC. The genes are TRBV18 and TRBJ2-4; 9 bases agree with TRBD1. Germline V lookup: CDR1 KGHSH, CDR2 LQKENI. V shed 5 bases, J shed 1 base, and the junction held 3 bases outside the gene matches. CDR3 size: 15 residues.

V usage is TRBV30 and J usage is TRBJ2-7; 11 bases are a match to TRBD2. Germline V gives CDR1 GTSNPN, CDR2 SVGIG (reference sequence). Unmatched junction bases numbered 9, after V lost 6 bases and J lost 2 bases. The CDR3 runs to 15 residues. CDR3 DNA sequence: TGTGCCTGCCTAAAAGGACTAGCGGGCCCCTACGAGCAGTACTTC. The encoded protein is CACLKGLAGPYEQYF.

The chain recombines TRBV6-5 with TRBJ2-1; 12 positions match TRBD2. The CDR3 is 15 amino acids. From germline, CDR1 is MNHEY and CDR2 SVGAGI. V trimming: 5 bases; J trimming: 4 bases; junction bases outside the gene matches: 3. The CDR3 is CASSRTSGKYNEQFF. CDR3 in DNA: TGTGCCAGCAGTAGGACTAGCGGGAAATACAATGAGCAGTTCTTC.

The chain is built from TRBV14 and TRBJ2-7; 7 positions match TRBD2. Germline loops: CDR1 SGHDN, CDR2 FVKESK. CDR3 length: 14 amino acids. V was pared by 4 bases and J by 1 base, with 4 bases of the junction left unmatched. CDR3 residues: CASSLTSRSYEQYF. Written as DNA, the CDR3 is TGTGCCAGCAGCCTGACTAGCAGATCCTACGAGCAGTACTTC. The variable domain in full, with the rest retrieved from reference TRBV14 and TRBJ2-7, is EAGVTQFPSHSVIEKGQTVTLRCDPISGHDNLYWYRRVMGKEIKFLLHFVKESKQDESGMPNNRFLAERTGGTYSTLKVQPAELEDSGVYFCASSLTSRSYEQYFGPGTRLTVT.

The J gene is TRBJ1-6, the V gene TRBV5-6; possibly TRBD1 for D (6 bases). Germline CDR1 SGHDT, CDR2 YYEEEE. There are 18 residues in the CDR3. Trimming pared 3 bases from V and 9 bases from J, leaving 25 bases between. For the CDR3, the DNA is TGTGCCAGCAGCTCGCCCGGGGGGGCCCCCAGTGGGGGTTCACCCCTCCACTTT. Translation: CASSSPGGAPSGGSPLHF.

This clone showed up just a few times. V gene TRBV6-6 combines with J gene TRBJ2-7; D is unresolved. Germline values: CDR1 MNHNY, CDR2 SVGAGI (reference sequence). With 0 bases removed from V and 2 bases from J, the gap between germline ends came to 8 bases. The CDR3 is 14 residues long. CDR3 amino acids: CASSYSLKTYEQYF. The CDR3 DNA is TGTGCCAGCAGTTACTCGCTAAAAACCTACGAGCAGTACTTC.

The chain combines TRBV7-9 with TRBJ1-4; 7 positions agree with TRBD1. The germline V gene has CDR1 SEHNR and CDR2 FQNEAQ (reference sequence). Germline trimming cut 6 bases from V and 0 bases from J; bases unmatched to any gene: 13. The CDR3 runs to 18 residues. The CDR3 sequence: CASSRTGANIPTNEKLFF. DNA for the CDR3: TGTGCCAGCAGTCGAACAGGGGCCAATATCCCAACTAATGAAAAACTGTTTTTT.